This T cell receptor (beta chain) derives from a study of T cells in Graves' hyperthyroidism and ophthalmopathy (dated by TCRdb to the late 2010s). At the level of the whole study: Peripheral blood was collected at initial diagnosis, before any treatment. According to the paper, TCR Vbeta CDR3 sequencing was carried out on over 130 peripheral blood samples, which came from 40 to 45 ophthalmopathy, 75 to 80 hyperthyroidism and roughly 17 progressor patients. In roughly six Graves' hyperthyroidism patients, the study also compared T-cell repertoires from thyroid tissue with T-cell repertoires from blood. The 95 to 100 discovery patients were randomly split 7:3 into training and test sets. Following sampling, methimazole starting at 30 mg daily was given to hyperthyroidism patients, and high-dose intravenous methylprednisolone was given to ophthalmopathy patients. Prospective prediction of ophthalmopathy was tested in an independent validation cohort of some 20 hyperthyroidism patients and 15 to 17 patients who later progressed to ophthalmopathy. To identify distinguishing TCR V-J signatures, a discovery cohort of roughly 100 patients was used, comprising 40 to 45 with Graves' ophthalmopathy and approximately 58 with stable Graves' hyperthyroidism. Paper-wide results and their limitations: In validation, progression to ophthalmopathy was predicted by the model with nearly 71% sensitivity and about 72% specificity, a median of 6.5 months before onset. Ophthalmopathy was separated from stable hyperthyroidism by a 13 V-J signature model, with over 85% sensitivity and about 81% specificity obtained in cross-validation and 80%/75% obtained in testing. No statistical method was used to fix the sample size in advance, and group allocation was not hidden from the investigators. Blood samples also contained most of the expanded thyroid clonotypes (frequency above 0.001), which suggests that blood repertoires may reflect thyroid immune responses.

This clonotype was counted ten times or more. This receptor's antigen is unknown. Nothing much larger sits one base from this clone, and base qualities are not available. Reading the germline V gene (reference sequence) gives CDR1 MNHEY and CDR2 SMNVEV. From its cysteine to its phenylalanine, the CDR3 spans 13 amino acids. Only the CDR3 part of the read is kept: 39 bases, read in frame from the first base. V drops 2 bases and J drops 3 bases, leaving 7 bases in between. The TCR beta CDR3 regions were amplified from the RNA transcripts. The first round of RT-PCR for the TCR CDR3 was performed with the HTBI primer set and the Qiagen OneStep RT-PCR kit. A second multiplex PCR round built the libraries, followed by size selection and purification. The libraries were sequenced on an Illumina HiSeq2000 using paired-end 100 bp reads. As for the original processing: Raw data were processed with SOAPnuke, discarding reads with adapters, uncalled bases, mean Phred below 15, or no exact constant-primer or identifier match. COPE v1.2.5 was used to merge the high-quality paired reads, and each unique nucleotide sequence was defined as a clonotype. MiTCR v1.1 was used to align the clonotypes against IMGT TRBV, TRBD and TRBJ reference segments. The analysis included only V-J combinations with a frequency above 0.0001, which together covered 99% to 99.2% of the repertoires. The TCS score was defined as the ratio of F50 (clonal expansion) to E x V (chaos), calculated using BLOSUM62-based TCRdist between CDR3 peptides within each V-J. Welch's t-statistics and random forest reduced 450 to 600 V-J features to 13, which were used in a naive Bayes classifier (R e1071). The public reads were run again by TCRdb, first through fastp at Q25 and then through MiXCR, and only productive beta chains were kept. Under each unique CDR3 protein, matching rows form one entry showing the most common genes and DNA. TCRdb's processing, not the authors', yielded these V and J calls. The table for this sample lists under 450,000 distinct CDR3 sequences; approximately 18% of them were counted only once. Roughly a third of the sample is in the top ten clones.

The hyperthyroidism patients were between 18 and 65 years old and newly diagnosed, with a disease duration of less than 2 months. Exclusion was applied to patients with uncontrolled infections, other autoimmune diseases, pregnancy or lactation. Clinical symptoms, serum thyroxine and TRAb, thyroid ultrasound, and orbital computed tomography formed the basis for the diagnoses. Blood from progressor patients was collected at the time of first diagnosis with hyperthyroidism, before any ophthalmopathy symptoms had appeared. PBMCs were isolated from 7.5 to 10 ml of fresh peripheral blood by Ficoll-Paque density gradient centrifugation. Progressor patients were first diagnosed with Graves' hyperthyroidism and then developed ophthalmopathy during follow-up. Trizol reagent was used to extract total RNA, and RNA quality was then checked on an Agilent 2100 Bioanalyzer.

The chain is encoded by TRBV27 joined to TRBJ1-2, with the D gene not clear enough to name. The sample was blood. This clonotype was sampled from a woman in her 30s with Graves' hyperthyroidism that later progressed to Graves' ophthalmopathy. CDR3 sequence: CASSLGQDYGYTF. The nucleotide sequence reads TGTGCCAGCAGTTTAGGGCAGGACTATGGCTACACCTTC.